This T cell receptor beta chain was captured in a study of cytotoxic CD8 clonotypes in ibrutinib-treated CLL. Findings and caveats of the study: Clonality went up at the time of ibrutinib response, stayed stable in sustained remission, and later dropped back toward its baseline level at progression. Public clonotypes proved infrequent, and on treatment they shrank or remained steady.

The V segment lost 3 bases and the J segment 6 bases; nucleotides outside the gene matches: 11. Germline V lookup: CDR1 MNHEY, CDR2 SMNVEV (reference sequence). The CDR3 loop spans 17 amino acids. Turning to this clone: What it recognizes is unknown.

T cells were sequenced at a targeted depth of 1 in 200,000 to 1 in 1 million. Assay used: immunoSEQ multiplex PCR; TCRdb lists only in-frame clones, some missing. There are approximately 330,000 clones in the sample; roughly 79% occur only once, and more than 6% lies in the top ten. Source: PBMCs, taken before ibrutinib treatment. The origin of this receptor is a human donor with chronic lymphocytic leukemia. The chain carries TRBV27 and TRBJ2-3; 11 nucleotides match TRBD2. CDR3 sequence: CASSFSARLAGRDTQYF. CDR3 nucleotides: TGTGCCAGCAGTTTTTCCGCTAGACTAGCGGGAAGGGATACGCAGTATTTT.